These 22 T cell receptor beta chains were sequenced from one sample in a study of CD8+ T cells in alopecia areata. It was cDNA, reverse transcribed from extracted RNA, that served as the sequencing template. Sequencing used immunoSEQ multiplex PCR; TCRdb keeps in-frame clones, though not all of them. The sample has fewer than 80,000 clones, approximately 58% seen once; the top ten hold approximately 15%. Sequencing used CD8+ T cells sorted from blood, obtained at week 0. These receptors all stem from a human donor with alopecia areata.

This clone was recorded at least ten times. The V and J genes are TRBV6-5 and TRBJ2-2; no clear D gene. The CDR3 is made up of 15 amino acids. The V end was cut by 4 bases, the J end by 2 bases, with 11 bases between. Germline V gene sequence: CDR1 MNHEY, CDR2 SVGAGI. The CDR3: CASSSPTDNTGELFF. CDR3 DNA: TGTGCCAGCAGTTCGCCGACGGATAACACCGGGGAGCTGTTTTTT.

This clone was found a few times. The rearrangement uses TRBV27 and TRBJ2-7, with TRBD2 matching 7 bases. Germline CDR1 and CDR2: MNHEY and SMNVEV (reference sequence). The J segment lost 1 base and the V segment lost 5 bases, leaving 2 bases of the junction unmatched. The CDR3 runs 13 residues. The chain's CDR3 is CASSEGLSYEQYF. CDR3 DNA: TGTGCCAGCAGTGAGGGACTATCCTACGAGCAGTACTTC.

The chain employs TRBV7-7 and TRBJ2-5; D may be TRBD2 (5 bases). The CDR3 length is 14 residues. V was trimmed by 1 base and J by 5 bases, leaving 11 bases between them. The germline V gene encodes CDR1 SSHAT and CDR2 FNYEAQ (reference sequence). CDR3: CASSLDSGFETQYF. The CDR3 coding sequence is TGTGCCAGCAGCTTAGATTCGGGGTTCGAGACCCAGTACTTC.

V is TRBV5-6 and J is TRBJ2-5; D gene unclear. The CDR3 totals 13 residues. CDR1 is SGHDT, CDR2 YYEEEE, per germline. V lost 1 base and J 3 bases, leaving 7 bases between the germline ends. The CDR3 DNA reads TGTGCCAGCAGCTTGTCTGCGAAAGAGACCCAGTACTTC. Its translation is CASSLSAKETQYF.

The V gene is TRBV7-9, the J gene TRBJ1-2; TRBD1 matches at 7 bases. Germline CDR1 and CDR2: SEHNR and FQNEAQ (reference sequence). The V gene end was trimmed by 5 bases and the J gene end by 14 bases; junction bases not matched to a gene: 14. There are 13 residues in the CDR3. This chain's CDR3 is CASSLDRAGLRTF. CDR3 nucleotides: TGTGCCAGCAGCCTAGACAGGGCTGGATTGCGAACCTTC.

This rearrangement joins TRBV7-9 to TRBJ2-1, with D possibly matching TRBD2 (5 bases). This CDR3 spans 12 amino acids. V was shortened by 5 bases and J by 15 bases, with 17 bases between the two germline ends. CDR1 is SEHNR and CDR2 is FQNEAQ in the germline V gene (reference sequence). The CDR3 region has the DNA TGTGCCAGCAGCGCACGGGGAGAGGCGTGGTTCTTC. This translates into CASSARGEAWFF. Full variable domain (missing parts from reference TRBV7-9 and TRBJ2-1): DTGVSQNPRHKITKRGQNVTFRCDPISEHNRLYWYRQTLGQGPEFLTYFQNEAQLEKSRLLSDRFSAERPKGSFSTLEIQRTEQGDSAMYLCASSARGEAWFFGPGTRLTVL.

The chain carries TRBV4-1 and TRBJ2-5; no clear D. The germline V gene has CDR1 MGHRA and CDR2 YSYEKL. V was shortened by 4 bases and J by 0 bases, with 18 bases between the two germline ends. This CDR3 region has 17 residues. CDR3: CASSPSTGPTYQETQYF. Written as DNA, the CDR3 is TGCGCCAGCAGCCCGTCAACCGGGCCAACGTACCAAGAGACCCAGTACTTC.

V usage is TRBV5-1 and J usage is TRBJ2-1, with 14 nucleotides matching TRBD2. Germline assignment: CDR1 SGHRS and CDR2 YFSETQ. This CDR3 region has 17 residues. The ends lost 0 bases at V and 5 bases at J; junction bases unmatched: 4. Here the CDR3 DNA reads TGCGCCAGCAGCTTGGGACTAGCGGGAGGGATTAACAATGAGCAGTTCTTC. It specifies CASSLGLAGGINNEQFF.

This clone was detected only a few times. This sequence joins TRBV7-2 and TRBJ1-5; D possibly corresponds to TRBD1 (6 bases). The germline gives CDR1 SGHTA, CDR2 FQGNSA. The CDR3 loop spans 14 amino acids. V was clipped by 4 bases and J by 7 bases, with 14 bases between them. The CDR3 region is CASSWDITEQPQHF. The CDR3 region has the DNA TGTGCCAGCAGCTGGGACATCACCGAACAGCCCCAGCATTTT.

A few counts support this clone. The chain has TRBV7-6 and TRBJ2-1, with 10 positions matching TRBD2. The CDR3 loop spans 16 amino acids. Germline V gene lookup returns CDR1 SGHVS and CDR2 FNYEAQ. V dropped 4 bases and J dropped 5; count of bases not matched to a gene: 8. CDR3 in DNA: TGTGCCAGCAGCTGGGAACAAGCGGGAGGGCACAATGAGCAGTTCTTC. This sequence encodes CASSWEQAGGHNEQFF.

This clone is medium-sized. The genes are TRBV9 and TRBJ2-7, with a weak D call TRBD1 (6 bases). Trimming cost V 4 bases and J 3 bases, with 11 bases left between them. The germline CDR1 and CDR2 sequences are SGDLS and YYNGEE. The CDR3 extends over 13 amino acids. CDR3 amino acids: CASSTNRDYEQYF. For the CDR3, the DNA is TGTGCCAGCAGCACTAACAGGGACTACGAGCAGTACTTC.

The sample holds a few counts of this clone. The CDR3 loop is CASSDMTVNEQYF. CDR3 in DNA: TGTGCCAGCAGTGACATGACAGTTAACGAGCAGTACTTC. The gene calls are TRBV25-1 and TRBJ2-7; the D gene is possibly TRBD1 (5 bases). Trimming removed 3 bases from V and 5 bases from J, with 11 bases in between. Germline V gives CDR1 MGHDK, CDR2 SYGVNS. CDR3 length equals 13 residues.

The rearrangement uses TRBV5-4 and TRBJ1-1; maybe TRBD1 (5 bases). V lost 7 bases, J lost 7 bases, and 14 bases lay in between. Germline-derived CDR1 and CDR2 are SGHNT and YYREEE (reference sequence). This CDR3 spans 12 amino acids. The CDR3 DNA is TGTGCCAGCTCTTGGGGGGGGAGTGAAGCTTTCTTT. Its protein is CASSWGGSEAFF. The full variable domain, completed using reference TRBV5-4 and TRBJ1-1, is ETGVTQSPTHLIKTRGQQVTLRCSSQSGHNTVSWYQQALGQGPQFIFQYYREEENGRGNFPPRFSGLQFPNYSSELNVNALELDDSALYLCASSWGGSEAFFGQGTRLTVV.

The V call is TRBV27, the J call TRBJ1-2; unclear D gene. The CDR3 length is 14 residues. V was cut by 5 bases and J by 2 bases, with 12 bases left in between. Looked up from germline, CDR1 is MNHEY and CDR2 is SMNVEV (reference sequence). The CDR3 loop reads CASSPHPGNYGYTF. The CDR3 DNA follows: TGTGCCAGCAGTCCCCATCCGGGCAACTATGGCTACACCTTC.

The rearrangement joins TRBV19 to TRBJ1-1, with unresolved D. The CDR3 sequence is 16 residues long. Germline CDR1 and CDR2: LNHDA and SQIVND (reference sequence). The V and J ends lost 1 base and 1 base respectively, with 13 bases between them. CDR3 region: CASSIGDLPGNTEAFF. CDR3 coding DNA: TGTGCCAGTAGTATAGGGGATCTCCCTGGGAACACTGAAGCTTTCTTT.

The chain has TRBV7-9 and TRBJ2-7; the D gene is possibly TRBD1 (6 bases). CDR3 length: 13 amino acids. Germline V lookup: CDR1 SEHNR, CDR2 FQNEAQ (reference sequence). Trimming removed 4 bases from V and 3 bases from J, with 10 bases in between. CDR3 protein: CASSSPQGYEQYF. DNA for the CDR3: TGTGCCAGCAGCTCACCACAGGGCTACGAGCAGTACTTC.

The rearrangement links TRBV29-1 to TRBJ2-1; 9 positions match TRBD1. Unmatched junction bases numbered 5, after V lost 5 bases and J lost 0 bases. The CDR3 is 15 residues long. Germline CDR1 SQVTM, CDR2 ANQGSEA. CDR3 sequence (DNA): TGCAGCGTTTGGGACAGGGTAACCTCCTACAATGAGCAGTTCTTC. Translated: CSVWDRVTSYNEQFF.

CDR3 in DNA: TGTGCCAGCACGAAAGTCAGAGAAGAGACCCAGTACTTC. This codes for CASTKVREETQYF. The genes are TRBV6-5 and TRBJ2-5; D remains ambiguous. The CDR3 is 13 amino acids. CDR1 is MNHEY and CDR2 is SVGAGI in the germline V gene. V shed 7 bases and J shed 3 bases, with 12 bases lying between them.

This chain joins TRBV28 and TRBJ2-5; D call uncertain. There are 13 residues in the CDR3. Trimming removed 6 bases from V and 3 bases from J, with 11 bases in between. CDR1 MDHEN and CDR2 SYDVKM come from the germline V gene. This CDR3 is CASRRQAEETQYF. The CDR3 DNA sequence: TGTGCCAGCAGGCGCCAAGCCGAAGAGACCCAGTACTTC.

In nucleotides, the CDR3 is TGTGCCAGCAGTTTATCCACAGTGACCGCCTACGAGCAGTACTTC. Translation: CASSLSTVTAYEQYF. The chain couples TRBV27 to TRBJ2-7; D call uncertain. The germline V and J ends were trimmed by 0 bases and 2 bases, with 11 bases remaining between them. CDR3 length: 15 amino acids. The germline gives CDR1 MNHEY, CDR2 SMNVEV (reference sequence).

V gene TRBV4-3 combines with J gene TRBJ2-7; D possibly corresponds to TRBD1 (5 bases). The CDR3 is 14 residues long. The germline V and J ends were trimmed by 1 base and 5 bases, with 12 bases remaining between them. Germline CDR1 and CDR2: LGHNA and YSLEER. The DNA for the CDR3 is TGCGCCAGCAGCCAAGCTGTCAGGGCCCACGAGCAGTACTTC. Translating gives CASSQAVRAHEQYF.

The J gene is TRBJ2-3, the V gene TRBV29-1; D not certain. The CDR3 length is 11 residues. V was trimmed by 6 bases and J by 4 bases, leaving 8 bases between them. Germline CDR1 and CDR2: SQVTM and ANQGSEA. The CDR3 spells CSVWDPDTQYF. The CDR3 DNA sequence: TGCAGCGTATGGGATCCAGATACGCAGTATTTT.